This T cell receptor beta chain originates from a study of molecular identifiers for immune sequencing clone quantification. TCRdb independently ran MiXCR on the PCR reads; one entry per CDR3 protein. In the table there are roughly 100,000 distinct CDR3 sequences, 30% to 35% of which are singletons. V shed 0 bases and J shed 6 bases, with 11 bases lying between them. CDR3 length: 14 residues. Per germline, CDR1 KGHSH and CDR2 LQKENI. This chain joins TRBV18 and TRBJ1-1; D ambiguous. Sample: naive CD8+ T cells from blood, with Jurkat cell RNA spiked in. Subset described: FACS-sorted CD8+CD4-CCR7+CD45RA+ naive T cells. This clonotype was sampled from a human donor in good health. Some libraries in this study had Jurkat cell RNA spiked in. The CDR3 sequence: CASSPPAPQAEAFF. The CDR3 DNA is TGTGCCAGCTCACCACCGGCTCCCCAGGCTGAAGCTTTCTTT. Supplemented by reference TRBV18 and TRBJ1-1, the full variable domain reads NAGVMQNPRHLVRRRGQEARLRCSPMKGHSHVYWYRQLPEEGLKFMVYLQKENIIDESGMPKERFSAEFPKEGPSILRIQQVVRGDSAAYFCASSPPAPQAEAFFGQGTRLTVV.